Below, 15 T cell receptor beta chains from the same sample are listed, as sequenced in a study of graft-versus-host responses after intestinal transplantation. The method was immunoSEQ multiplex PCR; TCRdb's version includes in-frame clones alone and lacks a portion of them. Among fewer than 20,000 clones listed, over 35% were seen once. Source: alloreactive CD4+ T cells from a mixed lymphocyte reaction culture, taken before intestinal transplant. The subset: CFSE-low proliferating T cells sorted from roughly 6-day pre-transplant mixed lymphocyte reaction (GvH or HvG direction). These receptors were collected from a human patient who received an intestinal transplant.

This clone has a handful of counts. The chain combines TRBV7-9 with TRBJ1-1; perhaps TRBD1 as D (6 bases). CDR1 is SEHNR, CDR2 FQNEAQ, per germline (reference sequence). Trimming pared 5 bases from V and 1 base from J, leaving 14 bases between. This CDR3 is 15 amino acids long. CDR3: CASSNPGVRNTEAFF. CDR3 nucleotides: TGTGCCAGCAGCAACCCAGGGGTACGGAACACTGAAGCTTTCTTT.

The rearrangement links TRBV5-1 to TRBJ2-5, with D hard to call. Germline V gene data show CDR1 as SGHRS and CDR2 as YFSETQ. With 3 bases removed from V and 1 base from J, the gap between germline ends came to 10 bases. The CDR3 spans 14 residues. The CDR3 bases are TGCGCCAGCAGCTGGCGGTCTACCCAAGAGACCCAGTACTTC. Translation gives CASSWRSTQETQYF.

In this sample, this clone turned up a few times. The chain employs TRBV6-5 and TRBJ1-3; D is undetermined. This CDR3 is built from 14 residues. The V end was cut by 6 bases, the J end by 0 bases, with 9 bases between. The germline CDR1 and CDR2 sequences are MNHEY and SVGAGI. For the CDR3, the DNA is TGTGCCAGCAGACCGCAGTACTCTGGAAACACCATATATTTT. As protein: CASRPQYSGNTIYF.

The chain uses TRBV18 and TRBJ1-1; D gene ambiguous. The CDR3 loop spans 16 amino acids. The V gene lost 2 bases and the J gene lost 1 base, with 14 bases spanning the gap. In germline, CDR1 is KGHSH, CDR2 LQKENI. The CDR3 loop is CASSPSLVRTNTEAFF. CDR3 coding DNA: TGTGCCAGCTCACCATCTTTAGTCCGCACGAACACTGAAGCTTTCTTT.

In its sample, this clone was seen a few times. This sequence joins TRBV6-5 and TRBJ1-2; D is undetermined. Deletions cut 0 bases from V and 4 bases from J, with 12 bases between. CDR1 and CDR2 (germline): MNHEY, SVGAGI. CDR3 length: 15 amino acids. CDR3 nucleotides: TGTGCCAGCAGTTACTCCCACAGAACTCTCTATGGCTACACCTTC. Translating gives CASSYSHRTLYGYTF.

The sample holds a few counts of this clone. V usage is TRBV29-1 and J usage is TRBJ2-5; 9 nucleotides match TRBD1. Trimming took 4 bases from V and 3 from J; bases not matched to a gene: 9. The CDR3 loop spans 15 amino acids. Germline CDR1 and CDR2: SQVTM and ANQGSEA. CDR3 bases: TGCAGCGTTGTTCCAGGGACAGGGCCAGAAGAGACCCAGTACTTC. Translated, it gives CSVVPGTGPEETQYF.

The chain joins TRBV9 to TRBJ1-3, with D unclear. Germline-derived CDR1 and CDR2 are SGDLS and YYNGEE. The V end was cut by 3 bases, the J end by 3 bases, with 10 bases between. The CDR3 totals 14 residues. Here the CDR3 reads CASSAPPGGNTIYF. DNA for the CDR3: TGTGCCAGCAGCGCCCCCCCAGGTGGAAACACCATATATTTT.

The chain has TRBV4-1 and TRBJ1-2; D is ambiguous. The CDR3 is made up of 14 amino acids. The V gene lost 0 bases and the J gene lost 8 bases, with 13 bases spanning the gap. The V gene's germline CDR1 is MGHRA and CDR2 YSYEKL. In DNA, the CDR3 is TGCGCCAGCAGCCAAGATTGGCCCCAAGGGGGCTACACCTTC. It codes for CASSQDWPQGGYTF.

Written as DNA, the CDR3 is TGTGCCAGCAGTCCCCTAGCCTCTGGAAACACCATATATTTT. It translates to CASSPLASGNTIYF. This chain connects TRBV2 to TRBJ1-3; no clear D gene. V lost 5 bases, J lost 0 bases, and 8 bases lay in between. Germline CDR1 is SNHLY and CDR2 is FYNNEI. This CDR3 contains 14 residues.

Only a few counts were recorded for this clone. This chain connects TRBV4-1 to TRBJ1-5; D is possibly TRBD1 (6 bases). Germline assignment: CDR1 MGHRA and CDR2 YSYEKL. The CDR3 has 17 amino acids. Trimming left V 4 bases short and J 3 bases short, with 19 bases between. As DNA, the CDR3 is TGCGCCAGCAGCCTTAGATCCCCGGGACAAGACAATCAGCCCCAGCATTTT. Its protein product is CASSLRSPGQDNQPQHF.

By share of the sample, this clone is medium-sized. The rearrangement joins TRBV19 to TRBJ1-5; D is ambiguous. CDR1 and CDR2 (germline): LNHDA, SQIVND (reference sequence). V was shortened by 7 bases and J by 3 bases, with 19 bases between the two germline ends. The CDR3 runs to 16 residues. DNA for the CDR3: TGTGCCAGTACCTTTACGGGAGGGTTTGTCAATCAGCCCCAGCATTTT. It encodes CASTFTGGFVNQPQHF.

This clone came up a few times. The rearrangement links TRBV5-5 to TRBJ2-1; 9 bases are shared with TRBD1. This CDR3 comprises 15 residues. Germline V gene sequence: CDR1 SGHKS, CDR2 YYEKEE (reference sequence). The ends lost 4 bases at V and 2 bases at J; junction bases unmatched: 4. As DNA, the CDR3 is TGTGCCAGCAGCCAACGGACAGGGGCCTACAATGAGCAGTTCTTC. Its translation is CASSQRTGAYNEQFF.

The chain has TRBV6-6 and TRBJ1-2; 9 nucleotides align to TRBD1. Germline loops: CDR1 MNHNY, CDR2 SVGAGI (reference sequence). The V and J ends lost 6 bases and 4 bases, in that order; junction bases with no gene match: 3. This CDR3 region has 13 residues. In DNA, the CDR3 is TGTGCCAGCAGGCTGACAGGGGGCTATGGCTACACCTTC. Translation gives CASRLTGGYGYTF.

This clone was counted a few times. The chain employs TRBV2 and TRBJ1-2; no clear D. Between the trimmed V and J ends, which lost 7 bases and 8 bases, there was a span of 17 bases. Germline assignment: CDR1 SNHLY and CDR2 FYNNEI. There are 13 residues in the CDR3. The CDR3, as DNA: TGTGCCAGCACCACTTGGGAAGGGAACGGCTACACCTTC. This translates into CASTTWEGNGYTF.

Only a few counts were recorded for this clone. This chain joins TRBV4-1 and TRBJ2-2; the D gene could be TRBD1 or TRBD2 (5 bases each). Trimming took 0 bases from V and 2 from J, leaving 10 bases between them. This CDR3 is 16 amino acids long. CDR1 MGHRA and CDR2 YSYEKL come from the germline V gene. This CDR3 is CASSQEGTRNTGELFF. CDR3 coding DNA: TGCGCCAGCAGCCAAGAAGGGACCCGAAACACCGGGGAGCTGTTTTTT.